Detailed here is one TCR beta chain. The antigen is not known. The TCR beta libraries were generated through quantitative 5'-RACE incorporating molecular barcodes. TCRdb used MiXCR to reprocess the 5' RACE reads, holding one entry per CDR3 protein. The profile shows about 150,000 distinct CDR3 sequences, roughly 44% of them singletons. This sample is part of a study of CD8 T cells in ankylosing spondylitis. The germline V gene encodes CDR1 SEHNR and CDR2 FQNEAQ (reference sequence). The CDR3 length is 15 residues. V dropped 2 bases and J dropped 0 bases, with 8 bases sitting between them. Overall study findings and caveats: Clones linked to disease were reported to show significant enrichment in matched ankylosing spondylitis synovial fluid. CD8+ cells made up the disease-linked clones, which were relatively rare in peripheral blood. Characteristic, it appeared, of ankylosing spondylitis blood was a TCR beta motif of seven or eight highly homologous variants.

The specimen sequenced was synovial fluid, either unsorted or a sorted T cell fraction (not recorded which). V usage is TRBV7-9 and J usage is TRBJ2-1; no firm D call. This clonotype was sampled from a male donor with ankylosing spondylitis. Here the CDR3 reads CASSLKGSSYNEQFF. The DNA for the CDR3 is TGTGCCAGCAGCTTAAAGGGAAGCTCCTACAATGAGCAGTTCTTC.